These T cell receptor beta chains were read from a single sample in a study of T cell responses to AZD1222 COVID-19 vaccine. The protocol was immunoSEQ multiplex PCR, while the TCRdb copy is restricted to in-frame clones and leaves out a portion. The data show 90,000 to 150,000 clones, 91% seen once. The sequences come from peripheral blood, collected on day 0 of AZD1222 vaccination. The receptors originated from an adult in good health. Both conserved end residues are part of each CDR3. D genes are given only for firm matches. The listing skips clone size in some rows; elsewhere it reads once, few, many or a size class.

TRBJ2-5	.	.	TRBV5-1	TGCGCCAGCACCCGAGGAGTACAAGAGACCCAGTACTTC	CASTRGVQETQYF
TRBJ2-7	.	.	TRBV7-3	TGTGCCAGCAGCTTATTCCTAGGACAGAGCTACGAGCAGTACTTC	CASSLFLGQSYEQYF
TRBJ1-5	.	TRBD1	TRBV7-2	TGTGCCAGCAGCTTGCCCACAGGGGTGGGTCAGCCCCAGCATTTT	CASSLPTGVGQPQHF
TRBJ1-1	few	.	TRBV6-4	TGTGCCAGCAGTGATGGGCAGGGGCAGAGGGCTTTCTTT	CASSDGQGQRAFF
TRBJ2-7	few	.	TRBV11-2	TGTGCCAGCAGCTCGCTCACGGGGCGGGGCTACGAGCAGTACTTC	CASSSLTGRGYEQYF
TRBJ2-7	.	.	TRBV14	TGTGCCAGCAGCCAAGCGCAGGGACTCTCCTACGAGCAGTACTTC	CASSQAQGLSYEQYF
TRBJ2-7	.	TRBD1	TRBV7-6	TGTGCCAGCAGTAAAACCGGGACAGGGGGCTACGAGCAGTACTTC	CASSKTGTGGYEQYF
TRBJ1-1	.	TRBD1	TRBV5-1	TGCGCCAGCAGCTTGGCCGGGACAGGGGTTACTGAAGCTTTCTTT	CASSLAGTGVTEAFF
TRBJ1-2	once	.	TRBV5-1	TGCGCCAGCAGCTTGCAGGAATTCTATGGCTACACCTTC	CASSLQEFYGYTF
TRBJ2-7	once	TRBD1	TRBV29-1	TGCAGCGTTGAAAGGGGGGGACAGGGGAACGAGCAGTACTTC	CSVERGGQGNEQYF
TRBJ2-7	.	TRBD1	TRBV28	TGTGCCAGCCACTCCCGGACAGGGGACAACGAGCAGTACTTC	CASHSRTGDNEQYF
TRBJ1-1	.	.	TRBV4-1	TGCGCCAGCAGCCAAGCAGGGAATGGGAACACTGAAGCTTTCTTT	CASSQAGNGNTEAFF
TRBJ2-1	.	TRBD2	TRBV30	TGTGCCTGGAGTGTATGGCTAGCGGGGGCCTACAATGAGCAGTTCTTC	CAWSVWLAGAYNEQFF
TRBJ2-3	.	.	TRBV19	TGTGCCAGTAGTATCAGGGGAGGACTTAGCACAGATACGCAGTATTTT	CASSIRGGLSTDTQYF
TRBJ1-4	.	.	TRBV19	TGTGCCAGTAGTCTTCCTGGGTTGGAAAAACTGTTTTTT	CASSLPGLEKLFF
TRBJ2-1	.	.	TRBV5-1	TGCGCCAGCTGGACCGACCAGGCTGAGAGTGAGCAGTTCTTC	CASWTDQAESEQFF
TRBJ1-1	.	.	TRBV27	TGTGCCAGCAGTCCCACAGTTTTCCAGAGAATGAACACTGAAGCTTTCTTT	CASSPTVFQRMNTEAFF
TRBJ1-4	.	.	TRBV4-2	TGTGCCAGCAGCCAGACCGGGGGGGCAACTAATGAAAAACTGTTTTTT	CASSQTGGATNEKLFF
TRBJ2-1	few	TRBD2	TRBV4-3	TGCGCCAGCAGCCAAGATGTGGCTAGCGGGGGGGATTTGGGGAATGAGCAGTTCTTC	CASSQDVASGGDLGNEQFF
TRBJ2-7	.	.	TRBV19	TGTGCCAGTAGTCAAGACAGGATCTACGAGCAGTACTTC	CASSQDRIYEQYF
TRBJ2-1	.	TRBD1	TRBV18	TGTGCCAGCTCACACACCGGGACAGGGATAAACAATGAGCAGTTCTTC	CASSHTGTGINNEQFF
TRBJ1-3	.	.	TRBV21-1	TGTGCCAGCAGCTCCCGATGGGGGACAGGGGGCCCTGGAAACACCATATATTTT	CASSSRWGTGGPGNTIYF
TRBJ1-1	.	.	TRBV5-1	TGCGCCAGCGGGGGAGGCGGACTGAACACTGAAGCTTTCTTT	CASGGGGLNTEAFF
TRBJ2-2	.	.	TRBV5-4	TGTGCCAGCAGCCGGACGGCGAACACCGGGGAGCTGTTTTTT	CASSRTANTGELFF
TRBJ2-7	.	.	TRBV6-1	TGTGCCAGCAGTGAGCGGGGGCTCACCTACGAGCAGTACTTC	CASSERGLTYEQYF
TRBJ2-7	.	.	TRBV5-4	TGTGCCAGCAGCGCCGAATTGGCCCGTAGCTCCTACGAGCAGTACTTC	CASSAELARSSYEQYF
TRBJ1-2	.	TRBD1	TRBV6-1	TGTGCCAGCAGTGACCCGGGACAGGGGAGGAACTATGGCTACACCTTC	CASSDPGQGRNYGYTF
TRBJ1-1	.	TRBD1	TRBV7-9	TGTGCCAGCAGCTCGGAACAGGGGGCGAGGTTCACTGAAGCTTTCTTT	CASSSEQGARFTEAFF
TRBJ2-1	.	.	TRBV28	TGTGCCAGCAGTTTCGTCCCCCGGGTCCAGTTCTTC	CASSFVPRVQFF
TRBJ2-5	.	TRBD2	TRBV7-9	TGTGCCAGCAGCTCCACCGGGACTAGCGGGGAGACCCAGTACTTC	CASSSTGTSGETQYF
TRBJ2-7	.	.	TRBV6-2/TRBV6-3	TGTGCCAGCAGTTACTCGCATACCTACGAGCAGTACTTC	CASSYSHTYEQYF
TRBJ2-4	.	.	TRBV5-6	TGTGCCAGCAGCGGTGCGGGGGCCAAAAACATTCAGTACTTC	CASSGAGAKNIQYF
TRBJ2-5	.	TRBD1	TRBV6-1	TGTGCCAGCAGTGAGGGACAGGGGGAGACCCAGTACTTC	CASSEGQGETQYF
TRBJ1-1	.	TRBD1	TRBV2	TGTGCCAGCAATATACAGGGGGGCACTGAAGCTTTCTTT	CASNIQGGTEAFF
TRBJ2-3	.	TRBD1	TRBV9	TGTGCCAGCAGCGTTCTGGGACAGGGGATGTCAGATACGCAGTATTTT	CASSVLGQGMSDTQYF